Listed here are 18 T cell receptor beta chains from one sample, sequenced in a study of human T cells and chemical hapten exposure. Documented time point: patch test 2, 6 weeks after DPC sensitization. The treatment is: therapeutic diphenylcyclopropenone sensitization with weekly scalp DPC. MiXCR, applied by TCRdb to the RACE reads, yields one record per CDR3 protein. The sample holds under 450,000 distinct CDR3 sequences, roughly 6.3% seen once. Sequenced here: whole blood, sampled in connection with sensitization to the hapten diphenylcyclopropenone (DPC). The receptors derive from a young woman with alopecia areata. Some clones in this sample may be carry-over from other donors' samples.

This clonotype was seen a few times. The chain has TRBV7-8 and TRBJ2-5; D remains unclear. The germline gives CDR1 SGHVS, CDR2 FQNEAQ. V dropped 5 bases and J dropped 5 bases, with 18 bases sitting between them. This CDR3 is 15 amino acids long. The CDR3 DNA follows: TGTGCCAGCAGCACGATTGGACGAGCCCGCGAGACCCAGTACTTC. It specifies CASSTIGRARETQYF.

This chain uses TRBV11-1 with TRBJ2-3; 9 bases match TRBD1. V gave up 7 bases and J gave up 5 bases; unmatched junction bases: 10. CDR3 length equals 15 residues. Germline V CDR1 and CDR2: SGHAT, FQDESV (reference sequence). CDR3 in amino acids: CASNPRDRGKDTQYF. The DNA for the CDR3 is TGTGCCAGCAATCCCCGAGACAGGGGGAAAGATACGCAGTATTTT.

This clonotype occurred a few times. The chain is built from TRBV9 and TRBJ2-7; D might be TRBD2 (7 bases). Germline CDR1 reads SGDLS; CDR2 reads YYNGEE. The V and J ends lost 0 bases and 3 bases respectively, with 13 bases between them. This CDR3 region has 15 residues. CDR3 protein: CASSVDPGGDYEQYF. Here the CDR3 DNA reads TGTGCCAGCAGCGTAGATCCGGGGGGCGACTACGAGCAGTACTTC.

The sample holds a few counts of this clonotype. The chain recombines TRBV6-2 or TRBV6-3 with TRBJ2-1; TRBD1 aligns across 7 bases. Germline CDR1 is MNHEY and CDR2 is SVGEGT. The J segment lost 3 bases and the V segment lost 6 bases, leaving 8 bases of the junction unmatched. CDR3 length: 15 amino acids. This CDR3 reads CASSLPGQYYNEQFF. For the CDR3, the DNA is TGTGCCAGCAGCCTCCCGGGACAGTACTACAATGAGCAGTTCTTC.

The chain uses TRBV20-1 and TRBJ2-3, with TRBD2 identical over 8 bases. Germline CDR1 is DFQATT and CDR2 is SNEGSKA (reference sequence). The CDR3 length is 15 residues. The V and J ends lost 3 bases and 0 bases, in that order; junction bases with no gene match: 5. The DNA of the CDR3 is TGCAGTGCTAGTTTTCCGGGGGGGAGCACAGATACGCAGTATTTT. Translating it yields CSASFPGGSTDTQYF.

This clonotype was detected many times. The chain employs TRBV5-1 and TRBJ2-7, with 14 bases identical to TRBD2. J gave up 6 bases and V 2 bases, and 7 bases lay outside the gene matches. The CDR3 is made up of 16 amino acids. Germline V gives CDR1 SGHRS, CDR2 YFSETQ. CDR3 amino acids: CASSFPGTSGGGEQYF. The CDR3 nucleotides read TGCGCCAGCAGCTTCCCCGGGACTAGCGGGGGTGGCGAGCAGTACTTC.

The chain carries TRBV5-6 and TRBJ1-5; 12 bases are shared with TRBD1. J gave up 6 bases and V 4 bases, and 8 bases lay outside the gene matches. This CDR3 has 16 residues. Germline CDR1 and CDR2: SGHDT and YYEEEE. CDR3 in amino acids: CASSAWDRGQGQPQHF. CDR3 DNA sequence: TGTGCCAGCAGCGCGTGGGACAGGGGGCAAGGTCAGCCCCAGCATTTT.

This sequence joins TRBV27 and TRBJ1-5, with unresolved D. Trimming pared 2 bases from V and 1 base from J, leaving 12 bases between. The germline CDR1 and CDR2 sequences are MNHEY and SMNVEV (reference sequence). CDR3 length: 16 residues. The CDR3: CASSLAFGMSNQPQHF. CDR3 coding DNA: TGTGCCAGCAGTTTAGCCTTCGGCATGAGCAATCAGCCCCAGCATTTT.

This clonotype was picked up a small number of times. The J gene is TRBJ1-2, the V gene TRBV20-1; tentatively, D is TRBD1 (6 bases). This CDR3 spans 14 amino acids. Germline assignment: CDR1 DFQATT and CDR2 SNEGSKA (reference sequence). The V end was cut by 4 bases, the J end by 5 bases, with 17 bases between. CDR3 residues: CSAIDRSPSYGYTF. The CDR3, as DNA: TGCAGTGCTATCGACAGGAGCCCGTCATATGGCTACACCTTC.

This clonotype came up a few times. The V and J genes are TRBV5-4 and TRBJ2-2; D ambiguous. Between the trimmed V and J ends, which lost 0 bases and 5 bases, there was a span of 17 bases. CDR1 SGHNT and CDR2 YYREEE come from the germline V gene (reference sequence). The CDR3 covers 17 residues. The CDR3, as DNA: TGTGCCAGCAGCTTGGGGTCTCCGACGGTTGGAACCGGGGAGCTGTTTTTT. Amino acids: CASSLGSPTVGTGELFF.

This clonotype was recorded a few times. This chain links TRBV5-1 with TRBJ2-5, with 7 bases lining up with TRBD2. The trim removed 3 bases at V and 4 bases at J, leaving 3 bases unmatched. Germline V gene data show CDR1 as SGHRS and CDR2 as YFSETQ. This CDR3 has 13 amino acids. The CDR3 bases are TGCGCCAGCAGCTGGGACTACGCAGAGACCCAGTACTTC. As protein: CASSWDYAETQYF.

The V gene is TRBV5-1, the J gene TRBJ2-1, with D unclear. The CDR3 spans 13 residues. Trimming cost V 5 bases and J 0 bases, with 6 bases left between them. Germline CDR1 is SGHRS and CDR2 is YFSETQ. The CDR3 nucleotides are TGCGCCAGCAGAGATGGCTCCTACAATGAGCAGTTCTTC. Translation gives CASRDGSYNEQFF.

At least ten counts were recorded for this clonotype. This chain joins TRBV7-2 and TRBJ1-6; D is ambiguous. The CDR3 is 13 amino acids. Germline CDR1 is SGHTA and CDR2 is FQGNSA. V shed 0 bases and J shed 7 bases, with 4 bases lying between them. The CDR3 loop reads CASSLAVNSPLHF. CDR3 coding DNA: TGTGCCAGCAGCTTAGCAGTGAATTCACCCCTCCACTTT.

This clonotype has at least ten counts. The chain links TRBV3-1 to TRBJ2-7; 7 bases align to TRBD1. This CDR3 has 13 residues. Losses at the gene ends were 6 bases for V and 1 base for J; bases not matched to a gene: 3. Germline assignment: CDR1 LGHDT and CDR2 YNNKEL (reference sequence). For the CDR3, the DNA is TGTGCCAGCAGTCAGGGGGTTTCCTACGAGCAGTACTTC. Its protein product is CASSQGVSYEQYF.

This clonotype was counted between two and nine times. The chain has TRBV2 and TRBJ1-1; TRBD1 matches 8 bases. The CDR3 covers 14 residues. Germline loops: CDR1 SNHLY, CDR2 FYNNEI. Unmatched junction bases numbered 6, after V lost 9 bases and J lost 0 bases. In nucleotides, the CDR3 is TGTGCCAGTATCCACAGGGGGATGAACACTGAAGCTTTCTTT. Protein: CASIHRGMNTEAFF.

The sample holds many counts of this clonotype. The gene calls are TRBV29-1 and TRBJ2-3, with D perhaps matching TRBD1 or TRBD2 (6 bases each). The CDR3 covers 12 residues. Looked up from germline, CDR1 is SQVTM and CDR2 is ANQGSEA. Trimming took 6 bases from V and 5 from J, leaving 12 bases between them. CDR3 bases: TGCAGCGTGGGGGGCGCGGAAGATACGCAGTATTTT. It specifies CSVGGAEDTQYF.

There are many counts of this clonotype. The DNA for the CDR3 is TGCAGCGTTGTTTTCCAGAACACTGAAGCTTTCTTT. Its translation is CSVVFQNTEAFF. The chain carries TRBV29-1 and TRBJ1-1; no clear D gene. Germline V lookup: CDR1 SQVTM, CDR2 ANQGSEA. Trimming took 4 bases from V and 1 from J, leaving 7 bases between them. The CDR3 extends over 12 amino acids.

The chain uses TRBV3-1 and TRBJ2-5; D possibly corresponds to TRBD2 (6 bases). Germline values: CDR1 LGHDT, CDR2 YNNKEL (reference sequence). V shed 3 bases and J shed 4 bases, with 21 bases lying between them. The CDR3 covers 17 residues. CDR3 DNA sequence: TGTGCCAGCAGCCAGGGACTTGGAGGCCACAAGAGAGAGACCCAGTACTTC. Residues: CASSQGLGGHKRETQYF.